This T cell receptor beta chain was obtained from a study of cytomegalovirus exposure and HLA in healthy donors. Whole-study context: Some 200 million T cells yielded about 120 million unique TCR beta sequences, as an earlier analysis found. Overall study findings and caveats: TCR beta chains numbering under 200 were designated cytomegalovirus-associated. Researchers reported in a later analysis that a missense DCLRE1C variant was tied to TCR beta V- and J-gene trimming. Some V segments, including TRBV6-2 and TRBV6-3, were excluded as indistinguishable.

To note about this clone: Antigen unknown.

The PCR contained 60 Vbeta and 13 Jbeta primers. The data were produced by immunoSEQ multiplex PCR, yet TCRdb's version contains in-frame clones alone and is incomplete. The data contain over 150,000 clones, over 75% of them singletons. Germline lookup yields CDR1 KGHSH and CDR2 LQKENI. Trimming pared 1 base from V and 3 bases from J, leaving 11 bases between. CDR3 length equals 15 residues. Sequenced input: PBMCs. The V and J genes are TRBV18 and TRBJ2-3; TRBD2 might be the D (6 bases). This receptor was identified in a human donor in good health. The CDR3 is CASSPLGLNTDTQYF. DNA for the CDR3: TGTGCCAGCTCACCACTGGGACTGAATACAGATACGCAGTATTTT.